This T cell receptor (beta chain) emerged from a study of cytotoxic CD8 clonotypes in ibrutinib-treated CLL. Across the study: Responses: approximately 25 partial, 2 complete; after median roughly 5.5 years, roughly 14 stayed remitted, some twelve progressed. On average, each sample had roughly 250,000 productive templates and about 89,000 productive rearrangements.

Sequencing was designed to attain a depth spanning 1 in 200,000 to 1 in 1 million T cells. Profiled with immunoSEQ multiplex PCR; TCRdb holds only in-frame clones, not every one. The data show 35,000 to 55,000 clones, 69% seen once. Investigators sourced around 1.9 micrograms of genomic DNA from cryopreserved PBMCs for TCR beta libraries. CDR3 size: 17 residues. The germline V gene encodes CDR1 SGDLS and CDR2 YYNGEE. After removal of 0 bases from V and 1 base from J, the junction contained 3 bases not matched to a gene. The sequencing here drew on PBMCs, taken after 12 months of ibrutinib treatment. This chain uses TRBV9 with TRBJ2-5; 13 bases are shared with TRBD2. This receptor was obtained from a human donor with chronic lymphocytic leukemia. The CDR3 DNA reads as TGTGCCAGCAGCGTAGGGGGACTAGCGGGGTCCCAAGAGACCCAGTACTTC. Its translation is CASSVGGLAGSQETQYF.